The clone carrying this T cell receptor (beta chain) was found once. This sample stems from a study of blood T cell repertoires in COVID-19. Measured with immunoSEQ multiplex PCR; TCRdb has only the in-frame clones, and not every one. The sample has 55,000 to 85,000 clones, about nine tenths seen once; the top ten hold roughly 5.6%. Germline values: CDR1 SGHNT, CDR2 YYREEE (reference sequence). Trimming stripped 4 bases from V and 10 bases from J, with 21 bases between. The CDR3 is made up of 15 amino acids. V usage is TRBV5-4 and J usage is TRBJ2-1; D is ambiguous. This clonotype was sampled from a human donor in a cohort sampled during active COVID-19. Material for sequencing was peripheral blood. CDR3: CASSQVGLGDREQFF. The CDR3 region has the DNA TGTGCCAGCAGCCAGGTGGGTTTGGGTGATCGAGAGCAGTTCTTC. Drawing the rest from reference TRBV5-4 and TRBJ2-1, the complete variable domain is ETGVTQSPTHLIKTRGQQVTLRCSSQSGHNTVSWYQQALGQGPQFIFQYYREEENGRGNFPPRFSGLQFPNYSSELNVNALELDDSALYLCASSQVGLGDREQFFGPGTRLTVL.